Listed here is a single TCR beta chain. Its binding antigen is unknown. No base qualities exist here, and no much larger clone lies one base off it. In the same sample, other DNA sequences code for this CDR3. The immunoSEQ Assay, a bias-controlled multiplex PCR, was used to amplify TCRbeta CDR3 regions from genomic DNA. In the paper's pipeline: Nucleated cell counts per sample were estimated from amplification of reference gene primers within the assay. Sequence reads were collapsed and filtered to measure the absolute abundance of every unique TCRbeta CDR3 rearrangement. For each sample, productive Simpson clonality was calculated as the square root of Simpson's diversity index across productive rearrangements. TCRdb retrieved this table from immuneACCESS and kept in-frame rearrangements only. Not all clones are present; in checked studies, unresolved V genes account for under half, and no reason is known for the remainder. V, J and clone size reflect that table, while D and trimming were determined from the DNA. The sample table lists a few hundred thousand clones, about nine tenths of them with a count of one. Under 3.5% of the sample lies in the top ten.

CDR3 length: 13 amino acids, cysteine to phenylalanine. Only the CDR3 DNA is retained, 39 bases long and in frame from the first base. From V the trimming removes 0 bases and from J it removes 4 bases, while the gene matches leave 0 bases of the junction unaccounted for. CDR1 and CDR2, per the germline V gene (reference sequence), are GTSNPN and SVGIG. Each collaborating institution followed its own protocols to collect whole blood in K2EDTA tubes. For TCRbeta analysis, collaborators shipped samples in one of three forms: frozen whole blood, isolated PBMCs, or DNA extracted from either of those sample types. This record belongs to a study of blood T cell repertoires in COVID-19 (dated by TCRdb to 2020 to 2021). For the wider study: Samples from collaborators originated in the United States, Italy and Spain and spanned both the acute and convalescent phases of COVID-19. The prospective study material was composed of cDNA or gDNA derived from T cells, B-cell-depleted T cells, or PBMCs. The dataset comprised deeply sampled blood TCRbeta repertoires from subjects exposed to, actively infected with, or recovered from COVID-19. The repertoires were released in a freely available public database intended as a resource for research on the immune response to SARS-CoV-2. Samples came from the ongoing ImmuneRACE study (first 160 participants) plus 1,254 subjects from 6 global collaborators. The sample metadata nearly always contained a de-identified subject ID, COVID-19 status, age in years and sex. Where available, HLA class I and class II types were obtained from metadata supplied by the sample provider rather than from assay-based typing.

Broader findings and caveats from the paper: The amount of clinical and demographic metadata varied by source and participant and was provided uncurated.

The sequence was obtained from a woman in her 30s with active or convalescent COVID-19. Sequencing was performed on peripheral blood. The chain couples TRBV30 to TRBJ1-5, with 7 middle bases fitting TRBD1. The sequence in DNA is TGTGCCTGGAGTGTACAGGGGAATCAGCCCCAGCATTTT. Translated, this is CAWSVQGNQPQHF.